This T cell receptor beta chain was sequenced during a study of control samples from healthy donors and cancer patients. Profiling relied on immunoSEQ multiplex PCR, and the TCRdb table lists in-frame clones only, not all of them. The sample consists of approximately 210,000 clones, roughly nine tenths of them appearing once. CDR3 length equals 22 residues. The chain joins TRBV21-1 to TRBJ2-3; TRBD2, the D gene given by the table, was not confirmed from the DNA. TRBV21-1 is a recognized pseudogene. This receptor was taken from a man aged 30 to 39 in good health. The sample comprised blood. CDR3 protein: CASSQPIFWGGAVGFSSDTQYF. As DNA, the CDR3 is TGTGCCAGCAGTCAGCCGATATTTTGGGGGGGGGCCGTCGGCTTTTCTTCAGATACGCAGTATTTT.